These T cell receptor beta chains were read from a single sample in a study of Ad26.COV2.S vaccination and SARS-CoV-2 variants. This table comes from immunoSEQ multiplex PCR, and its TCRdb copy is limited to in-frame clones, with some not included. The data hold approximately 240,000 clones, with roughly 88% observed a single time. Sequencing was performed on peripheral blood, taken in a trial of Ad26.COV2.S vaccine versus placebo. These TCRs come from a person between 18 and 65 years old who received the Ad26.COV2.S COVID-19 vaccine or a placebo. Each CDR3 is given with its conserved first and last residue. The D gene is left open where the match is weak. Rows give clone size only sometimes, using once, few, many, or a class for an expanded clone.

TRBJ1-1 TRBV30 . . TGTGCCTGGACGTTAACAGGCCCCTTGAACACTGAAGCTTTCTTT CAWTLTGPLNTEAFF
TRBJ2-5 TRBV7-2 . . TGTGCCAGCAGCTTAGGGTGGGCCAGGGGTGAGACCCAGTACTTC CASSLGWARGETQYF
TRBJ2-1 TRBV11-2 . . TGTGCCAGCAGCTTAGTCGAGGGTTGGGGTGAGCAGTTCTTC CASSLVEGWGEQFF
TRBJ2-1 TRBV27 . TRBD2 TGTGCCAGCAGTTTATGGACTAGCGACGCCTACAATGAGCAGTTCTTC CASSLWTSDAYNEQFF
TRBJ1-6 TRBV27 . . TGTGCCAGTGGGGGATTCTCCACAAATTCACCCCTCCACTTT CASGGFSTNSPLHF
TRBJ2-5 TRBV3-1/TRBV3-2 once TRBD2 TGTGCCAGCAGCCAGGGAGCGGGAGGGGTTGGGGAGACCCAGTACTTC CASSQGAGGVGETQYF
TRBJ1-5 TRBV7-9 . . TGTGCCAGCAGCAGAGGACAGCTTCAAGATTCTAATCAGCCCCAGCATTTT CASSRGQLQDSNQPQHF
TRBJ1-1 TRBV25-1 . . TGTGCCAGCAAACGCCCGGGGATGAACACTGAAGCTTTCTTT CASKRPGMNTEAFF
TRBJ2-5 TRBV4-3 . TRBD2 TGCGCCAGCAGCCAAGTATTAGCGGGGAGTGAAGAGACCCAGTACTTC CASSQVLAGSEETQYF
TRBJ2-7 TRBV7-2 . TRBD2 TGTGCCAGCAGCACTAGCGGGGGGGCGGGAGAGCAGTACTTC CASSTSGGAGEQYF
TRBJ2-1 TRBV20-1 once . TGCAGTGCTAGTGACGGACCTGCGGAGCAGTTCTTC CSASDGPAEQFF
TRBJ2-2 TRBV24-1 . . TGTGCCACCAGTGCTCCACCCGGAGGGAAGTCGTGGGACACCGGGGAGCTGTTTTTT CATSAPPGGKSWDTGELFF
TRBJ1-1 TRBV6-1 . . TGTGCCAGCAGTGAAACGAAGATCGCTGAAGCTTTCTTT CASSETKIAEAFF
TRBJ1-2 TRBV5-1 few . TGCGCCAGCAGCTTGGCATTTGCCACATCTTACTATGGCTACACCTTC CASSLAFATSYYGYTF
TRBJ2-6 TRBV19 . TRBD1 TGTGCCAGTAGACCAACAGGGGCCGGGGCCAACGTCCTGACTTTC CASRPTGAGANVLTF
TRBJ2-6 TRBV19 . TRBD1 TGTGCCAGTAGTAGCCGGGACAGCCCATTCGTAGGGGCCAACGTCCTGACTTTC CASSSRDSPFVGANVLTF
TRBJ1-1 TRBV20-1 . . TGCAGTGCTAGTTTTCGGGGGGGTATCACTGAAGCTTTCTTT CSASFRGGITEAFF
TRBJ2-7 TRBV7-2 . TRBD2 TGTGCCAGCAGCTTCGAACTAGCGGGAAACTACGAGCAGTACTTC CASSFELAGNYEQYF
TRBJ1-6 TRBV4-3 . . TGCGCCAGCAGCCTCACGGAAGTGCTTAATTCACCCCTCCACTTT CASSLTEVLNSPLHF
TRBJ2-7 TRBV19 few TRBD2 TGTGCCAGTAGTTCGACTAGCGGGACCCCCGAGCAGTACTTC CASSSTSGTPEQYF
TRBJ2-7 TRBV7-9 . TRBD1 TGTGCCAGCAGCGCGGGGCAGGGGGCATTTCACGAGCAGTACTTC CASSAGQGAFHEQYF
TRBJ1-2 TRBV18 . . TGTGCCAGCTCACTGGGTCATGGCTACACCTTC CASSLGHGYTF
TRBJ2-7 TRBV24-1 once TRBD1 TGTGCCACCAGTGACCCTGACAGGGGTAGCTCCTACGAGCAGTACTTC CATSDPDRGSSYEQYF
TRBJ1-1 TRBV7-2 . . TGTGCCAGCAGCTTAGAGGACGGTACGATTCACCCCACTGAAGCTTTCTTT CASSLEDGTIHPTEAFF
TRBJ1-3 TRBV5-3 . . TGTGCCAGAAGCAGGTTTAGCGCTGGAAACACCATATATTTT CARSRFSAGNTIYF
TRBJ2-5 TRBV2 . TRBD2 TGTGCCATTACTAGCGGGGGGGGAGAGACCCAGTACTTC CAITSGGGETQYF
TRBJ2-5 TRBV28 . TRBD1 TGTGCCAGCAGTTTACCGCAAGGACCGGGACAGGGCAACCAAGAGACCCAGTACTTC CASSLPQGPGQGNQETQYF
TRBJ2-6 TRBV6-2/TRBV6-3 . TRBD1 TGTGCCAGCAGCAGACTATCGGGACAGGGGAGGGCTGGGGCCAACGTCCTGACTTTC CASSRLSGQGRAGANVLTF
TRBJ1-2 TRBV18 . . TGTGCCAGCTCACCGGGTCAGGGCTATGGCTACACCTTC CASSPGQGYGYTF
TRBJ1-2 TRBV18 . TRBD1 TGTGCCAGCTCACCGGGCAGGGGGGCTAATGGCTACACCTTC CASSPGRGANGYTF
TRBJ1-5 TRBV15 . . TGTGCCACCAGCAGAGATCAGGGCCTCAATAGCAATCAGCCTCAGCATTTT CATSRDQGLNSNQPQHF
TRBJ1-1 TRBV5-1 . . TGCGCCAGCAGCTTGCCGGGACCGGAGGCTTTCTTT CASSLPGPEAFF
TRBJ2-7 TRBV5-1 . . TGCGCCAGCAGCCCTAAGGAGGGGGTAAGTGAGCAGTACTTC CASSPKEGVSEQYF
TRBJ1-1 TRBV28 . . TGTGCCAGCAGTTTAATTTGGGGAGTCAGTGAAGCTTTCTTT CASSLIWGVSEAFF
TRBJ2-5 TRBV28 . TRBD2 TGTGCCAGCAGTTTAAGGGACCTAGGAGCGGGGGGCCTCCAAGAGACCCAGTACTTC CASSLRDLGAGGLQETQYF
TRBJ2-7 TRBV30 . . TGTGCCTGGGGCACCTCGACAGTTACCTACGAGCAGTACTTC CAWGTSTVTYEQYF
TRBJ2-7 TRBV4-3 . . TGCGCCAGCAGCCAAGAGGGCAGGGAGACAGAGCAGTACTTC CASSQEGRETEQYF
TRBJ2-7 TRBV28 . TRBD2 TGTGCCAGCAGTGATGTTGGGACTAGCTACGAGCAGTACTTC CASSDVGTSYEQYF
TRBJ2-2 TRBV6-2/TRBV6-3 . . TGTGCCAGCAGTTTACGGCCCGGGCCTCGCACCGGGGAGCTGTTTTTT CASSLRPGPRTGELFF
TRBJ1-5 TRBV30 . . TGTGCCTGGAGCGTAACAGGGATTCCCAATCAGCCCCAGCATTTT CAWSVTGIPNQPQHF
TRBJ2-4 TRBV28 . . TGTGCCAGCAGTACTAAGTGGGTATACATTCAGTACTTC CASSTKWVYIQYF
TRBJ1-4 TRBV20-1 . . TGCAGTGCTGGGGGGGAAAAACTGTTTTTT CSAGGEKLFF
TRBJ1-6 TRBV30 . . TGTGCCTGGACGGGGGTTCGGGCTTCACCCCTCCACTTT CAWTGVRASPLHF
TRBJ2-2 TRBV7-2 . TRBD2 TGTGCCAGCAGCAAGAGGGCGGGGGCCGGGGAGCTGTTTTTT CASSKRAGAGELFF
TRBJ1-1 TRBV30 . . TGTGCCTGGAGTCACCGGCGGAACACTGAAGCTTTCTTT CAWSHRRNTEAFF
TRBJ2-7 TRBV5-1 . TRBD1 TGCGCCAGCAGCTTGTGGGACAGCTCCTACGAGCAGTACTTC CASSLWDSSYEQYF
TRBJ1-5 TRBV6-2/TRBV6-3 . . TGTGCCAGCAGTTATGGGATTAGCAATCAGCCCCAGCATTTT CASSYGISNQPQHF
TRBJ2-7 TRBV7-2 . TRBD1 TGTGCCAGCAGCTACCTAAGGACAGGGAGCCACGAGCAGTACTTC CASSYLRTGSHEQYF
TRBJ2-2 TRBV4-1 . TRBD1 TGCGCCAGCAGCCAAGAAGCAGGACAGGCTGGGGAGCTGTTTTTT CASSQEAGQAGELFF
TRBJ2-1 TRBV20-1 . . TGCAGTGCTAGTAGGGGAGTAACCTACAATGAGCAGTTCTTC CSASRGVTYNEQFF
TRBJ2-5 TRBV18 . . TGTGCCAGCTCACCAGGGCAGGAGACCCAGTACTTC CASSPGQETQYF
TRBJ2-7 TRBV7-9 . . TGTGCCAGCAGCTCCAGGGTCTCCTACGAGCAGTACTTC CASSSRVSYEQYF
TRBJ1-4 TRBV5-1 . TRBD1 TGCGCCAGCAGCTTACCCCAGGGGGCTAGTAATGAAAAACTGTTTTTT CASSLPQGASNEKLFF
TRBJ1-5 TRBV19 . . TGTGCCAGTAATTGGGGGCGTGATCAGCCCCAGCATTTT CASNWGRDQPQHF
TRBJ2-1 TRBV28 . TRBD1 TGTGCCAGCAGGTCCTCCCCGGGGACAGACTCCTACAATGAGCAGTTCTTC CASRSSPGTDSYNEQFF
TRBJ2-7 TRBV12-3/TRBV12-4 . TRBD1 TGTGCCAGCAGCTTAGGGGGCGGCGGACTCGGATTC CASSLGGGGLGF
TRBJ2-7 TRBV3-1/TRBV3-2 . . TGTGCCAGCAGCCAAGGGGCGGAGCAGTACTTC CASSQGAEQYF
TRBJ2-1 TRBV5-1 . . TGCGCCAGCAGGGGGGGCAGTGAGCAGTTCTTC CASRGGSEQFF
TRBJ1-2 TRBV5-1 . . TGCGCCAGCAGCTTGGAAGGGATCCGGAGAAACTATGGCTACACCTTC CASSLEGIRRNYGYTF
TRBJ2-7 TRBV29-1 . . TGCAGCGTTGTCCTGGGGAACGAGCAGTACTTC CSVVLGNEQYF